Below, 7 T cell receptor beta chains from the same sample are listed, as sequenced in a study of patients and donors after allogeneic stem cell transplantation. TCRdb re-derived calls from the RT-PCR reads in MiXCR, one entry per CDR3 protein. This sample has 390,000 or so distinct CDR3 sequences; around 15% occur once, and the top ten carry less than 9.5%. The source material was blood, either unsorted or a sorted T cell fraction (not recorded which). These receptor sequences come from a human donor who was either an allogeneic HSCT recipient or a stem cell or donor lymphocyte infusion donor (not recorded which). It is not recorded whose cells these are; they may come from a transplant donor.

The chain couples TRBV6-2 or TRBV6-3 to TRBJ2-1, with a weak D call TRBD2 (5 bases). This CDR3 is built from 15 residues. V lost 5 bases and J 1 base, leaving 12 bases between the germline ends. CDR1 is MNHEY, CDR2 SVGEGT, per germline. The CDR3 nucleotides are TGTGCCAGCAGTCCCTGGAGGTTTTCCTACAATGAGCAGTTCTTC. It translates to CASSPWRFSYNEQFF.

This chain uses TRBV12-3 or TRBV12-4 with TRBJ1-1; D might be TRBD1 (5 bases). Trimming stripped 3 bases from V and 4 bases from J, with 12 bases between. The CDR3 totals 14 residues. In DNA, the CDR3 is TGTGCCAGCAGTTTGGGGCAGGTGGGCACTGAAGCTTTCTTT. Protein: CASSLGQVGTEAFF.

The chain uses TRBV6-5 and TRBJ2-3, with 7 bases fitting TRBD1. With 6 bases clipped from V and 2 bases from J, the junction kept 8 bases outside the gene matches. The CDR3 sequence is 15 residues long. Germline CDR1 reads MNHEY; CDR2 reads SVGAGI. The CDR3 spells CASSYRGGYTDTQYF. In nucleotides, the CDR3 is TGTGCCAGCAGCTACAGAGGGGGCTACACAGATACGCAGTATTTT.

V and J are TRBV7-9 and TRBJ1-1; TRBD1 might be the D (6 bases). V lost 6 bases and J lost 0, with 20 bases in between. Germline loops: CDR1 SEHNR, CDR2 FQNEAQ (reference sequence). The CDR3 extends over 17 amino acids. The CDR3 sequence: CASSTGARTVMNTEAFF. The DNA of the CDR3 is TGTGCCAGCAGTACCGGGGCTAGGACAGTTATGAACACTGAAGCTTTCTTT.

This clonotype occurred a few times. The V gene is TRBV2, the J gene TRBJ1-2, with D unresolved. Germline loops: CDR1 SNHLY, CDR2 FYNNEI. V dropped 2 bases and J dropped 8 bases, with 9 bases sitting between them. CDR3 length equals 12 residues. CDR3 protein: CASSESVLGYTF. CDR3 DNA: TGTGCCAGCAGTGAATCCGTACTCGGCTACACCTTC.

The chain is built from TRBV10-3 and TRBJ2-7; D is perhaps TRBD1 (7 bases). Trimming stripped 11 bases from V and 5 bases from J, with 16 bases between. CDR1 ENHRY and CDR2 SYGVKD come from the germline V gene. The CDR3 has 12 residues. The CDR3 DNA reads TGTGCCGCGGGACAGATCGGGGACGAGCAGTACTTC. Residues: CAAGQIGDEQYF.

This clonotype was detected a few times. Here the CDR3 DNA reads TGCAGTGCTGATGCAGGGAAGGATGGAAACACCATATATTTT. This codes for CSADAGKDGNTIYF. The chain carries TRBV20-1 and TRBJ1-3, with a weak D call TRBD1 (5 bases). This CDR3 comprises 14 residues. Between the trimmed V and J ends, which lost 5 bases and 3 bases, there was a span of 14 bases. Germline values: CDR1 DFQATT, CDR2 SNEGSKA (reference sequence).